This T cell receptor (beta chain) was retrieved from a study of cytomegalovirus exposure and HLA in healthy donors (dated by TCRdb to about 2017). General notes on the study: In an earlier analysis of fewer than 750 of the donors, roughly 300 Gb of sequence data and 90 million to 120 million unique TCR beta sequences from 150 million to 200 million T cells were reported. An early release covering just under 650 HLA-typed donors comprised about 290 gigabases of sequencing data and 65 million to 100 million unique TCR sequences. Genome-wide SNP genotypes for about 65% of the roughly 670 donors were used in a later genetic analysis, which treated that subset as a discovery cohort. The study profiled the T cell repertoires of hundreds of subjects by immunosequencing and related them to cytomegalovirus serostatus. Besides the first cohort of some 670 subjects, a separate validation cohort made up of 120 different subjects was used. Typing coverage varied by locus: roughly 620-640 donors for A, B, C, DRB1 and DQB1; roughly 520 for DQA1; around 570 for DPA1; around 490 for DPB1. To study patterns of TCR occurrence, a later analysis re-analyzed previously published TCR beta repertoires from 650 to 750 donors and added high-resolution HLA genotyping. Among the roughly 430 genotyped donors, around 81% belonged to the genetic ancestry cluster associated with self-reported Caucasian donors. Among roughly 370 genotyped donors of the cohort, an average of about 240,000 unique TCR beta nucleotide sequences were sequenced per donor, 15% to 20% of them non-productive. Every repertoire in the discovery cohort had been generated on one and the same sequencing platform. Alongside the repertoire data, information on donor age, sex, ethnicity and CMV serostatus was compiled. Class I and class II HLA loci were covered by the typing at four-digit resolution. High-throughput TCR immunosequencing, statistical association of individual TCRs with disease status, and machine learning were combined to predict cytomegalovirus infection status. The study aimed to test whether cataloging public T cell receptors could reveal signatures of past pathogen exposure. To decide whether each TCR beta V gene segment behaved as functional or pseudogenic, an earlier analysis of fewer than 750 of the donors relied on high-throughput TCR beta sequencing. Several DR-DQ haplotypes were handled as single units for association and clustering, since linkage in the cohort was strong. Rather than drawing on any new phenotypic data, the later analysis identified candidate immune exposures from TCR beta sequences and the way those sequences occurred across donors.

The paper as a whole reports these results and caveats: Most TCR sequences were observed very rarely across donors, whereas some public TCRs were present in many individuals. In a later genetic analysis, a missense DCLRE1C variant was associated with V-gene and J-gene trimming of TCR beta chains, and the association was replicated in an independent cohort. At a false discovery rate of 0.05, a later analysis linked roughly 17,000 TCR beta sequences to specific HLA alleles. Strong co-occurrence of HLA alleles, especially DR and DQ, made assigning TCR associations to individual alleles difficult. According to a later analysis, most CMV-associated TCR beta chains appeared to be HLA-restricted, and the HLA associations seemed to be driven largely by CMV exposure. CMV serostatus was the only immune exposure information available for the cohort. HLA typing was unavailable for some donors at each locus, so association tests used only the typed subset. Some IMGT-functional V segments, including TRBV6-2 and TRBV6-3, could not be told apart with the 87-base-pair reads, so those segments were excluded. A few of the identified cytomegalovirus-associated TCR beta chains were confirmed in vitro to be specific for cytomegalovirus antigens. Seventeen rarely observed V segments, including chromosome 9 orphons, were excluded from the earlier analysis of approximately 600 of the donors because counts were too low. In a later analysis, TCR association rates were found to vary across HLA loci, with the most associated TCRs seen for DRB1 alleles and the fewest for HLA-C alleles. In a later analysis, several top co-occurrence clusters were reported to appear linked to parvovirus B19, influenza, CMV and Epstein-Barr virus. In an earlier analysis of more than 500 of the donors, most TCR beta V segments appeared in productive rearrangements about 87% or about 30% of the time, broadly matching IMGT annotations. The authors suggested that the approach could potentially be extended to other disease states and immunological phenotypes. In a later analysis, HLA-associated TCR beta chains were found to be more clonally expanded and to have lower generation probabilities than equally common non-associated chains. According to a later genetic analysis, donors in an Asian-associated ancestry cluster had fewer N-insertions in productive TCRs than the approximately 700-donor mean. The classifier was reported to diagnose cytomegalovirus status with high specificity and sensitivity in both the original cohort and the validation cohort. This cohort had only TCR beta chains sequenced, and the lack of alpha or paired-chain data limited which features could be detected. A group of highly shared sequence variants was considered likely to be a technical artifact of the sequencing pipeline. Linkage disequilibrium might explain the correlated functional status among segregating V segments, but an unknown experimental factor could not be ruled out. Sequencing depth was assumed to be roughly uniform across donors in the presence/absence analyses, though that assumption may not hold. A further reported finding was that TCR beta sequences accurately predicted the HLA-A and HLA-B alleles for most subjects in the first cohort. In the study, 150 to 200 TCR beta chains were listed as associated with cytomegalovirus.

The library was generated by the immunoSEQ multiplex PCR assay. For the multiplex PCR, a mixture combining 60 forward primers for TCR Vbeta segments and 13 reverse primers for TCR Jbeta segments was used. Amplification of the CDR3 region of rearranged TCR beta genes was performed with a multiplex PCR assay on genomic DNA. The amplified TCR beta libraries were sequenced on the Illumina HiSeq System as 87-base-pair reads. The source study handled its data this way. Across the roughly 640 repertoires, a later analysis counted some 81 million unique TCR beta chains, roughly 11 million of which were shared by at least two donors. To remove PCR and sequencing errors, raw reads were error-corrected and collapsed into unique sequences using a nearest-neighbor algorithm that merged closely related sequences. V, D and J gene segments were assigned by aligning CDR3 sequences to IMGT reference sequences. For a sequence to be retained, a match of at least six nucleotides to both a V gene segment and a J gene segment was required. Rearrangements were classified as productive when the CDR3 lacked stop codons and remained in frame with V and J, and all other rearrangements were classified as non-productive. Following IMGT convention, CDR3 was defined as the stretch from the second conserved V-encoded cysteine up to the conserved J-encoded phenylalanine. The earlier analysis of about 640 of the donors excluded any sequence lacking an unambiguous match to a single V gene segment. In an earlier analysis of 587 of the donors, V segments were called functional above 56.7% productive rearrangements and were called segregating when the between-donor standard deviation exceeded 5%. To diagnose cytomegalovirus status from the catalog of TCR beta chain sequences, a statistical classification framework was built. A later analysis assigned V and J genes by comparing TCR nucleotide sequences with IMGT/GENE-DB human TR gene sequences. A later analysis assigned CDR3 sequences and most-parsimonious VDJ recombination scenarios with the TCRdist pipeline. A later analysis defined each TCR beta chain by its CDR3 amino acid sequence plus V-gene family, and excluded reads lacking a unique V-gene family. As a way to deal with suspected cross-contamination and a sequencing artifact, a later analysis dropped more than 500 nucleotide sequences that were highly shared and had low generation probability. A later analysis calculated a clonal expansion index for each public chain from normalized within-repertoire ranks of inferred template counts. Generation probabilities in a later analysis came from a VDJ recombination model fitted to out-of-frame rearrangements, and those results were checked against IGoR. In a later analysis, TCR-TCR, TCR-HLA and TCR-CMV co-occurrence was scored with hypergeometric tests, and a repertoire-size bias correction was applied to TCR pairs. A later analysis estimated false discovery rates by permuting HLA or CMV assignments 20 times. In a later analysis, co-occurring TCRs were grouped with DBSCAN, and TCRdist sequence similarity was added when clustering was performed within HLA-allele-positive subsets. Repertoires with fewer than 30,000 or more than 120,000 public chains, plus five repertoires with anomalous nucleotide sharing, were excluded from co-occurrence clustering. TCRdb took this table from immuneACCESS and kept in-frame rearrangements with V and J called. Such tables lack part of the clones; where checked against another copy, unresolved V genes explain under half of the gap, and the rest is unexplained. That table is the source of V, J and clone size, and D and trimming were worked out from the DNA. The sample records roughly 120,000 clones, around three quarters of which are singletons. 3% to 3.5% of the sample is in the top ten clones.

In total, more than 500 healthy bone marrow donors made up the cohort. At the time of sampling, every cohort member was nominally healthy, though immune exposures that went unrecorded were likely present. The donor tested CMV seronegative and was one of the 352 seronegative cohort members. A peripheral blood sample was collected from each donor, and TCR beta sequencing was performed on peripheral blood mononuclear cells. The Qiagen DNeasy Blood Extraction Kit was used to extract genomic DNA from the blood cell samples. A remark on this clone: Its antigen specificity is not known. Per-nucleotide qualities are absent, and no much larger clonotype sits a single base away.

CDR1 MDHEN and CDR2 SYDVKM were looked up in the germline V gene. V loses 5 bases of germline sequence and J loses 3 bases, and the interval between the two ends is 20 bases. From the cysteine up to the phenylalanine, the CDR3 has a length of 17 residues. Only the CDR3 region is kept as DNA, spanning 51 bases read in frame from base 1. The clonotype comes from a male donor in good health and CMV-seronegative. The rearranged chain carries TRBV28 and TRBJ1-5, and the D gene may be TRBD1, 6 bases matching. The sample taken for sequencing was PBMCs. The CDR3 protein: CASSPPGTKVLNQPQHF. The nucleotides are TGTGCCAGCAGTCCCCCCGGGACAAAAGTTCTCAATCAGCCCCAGCATTTT.